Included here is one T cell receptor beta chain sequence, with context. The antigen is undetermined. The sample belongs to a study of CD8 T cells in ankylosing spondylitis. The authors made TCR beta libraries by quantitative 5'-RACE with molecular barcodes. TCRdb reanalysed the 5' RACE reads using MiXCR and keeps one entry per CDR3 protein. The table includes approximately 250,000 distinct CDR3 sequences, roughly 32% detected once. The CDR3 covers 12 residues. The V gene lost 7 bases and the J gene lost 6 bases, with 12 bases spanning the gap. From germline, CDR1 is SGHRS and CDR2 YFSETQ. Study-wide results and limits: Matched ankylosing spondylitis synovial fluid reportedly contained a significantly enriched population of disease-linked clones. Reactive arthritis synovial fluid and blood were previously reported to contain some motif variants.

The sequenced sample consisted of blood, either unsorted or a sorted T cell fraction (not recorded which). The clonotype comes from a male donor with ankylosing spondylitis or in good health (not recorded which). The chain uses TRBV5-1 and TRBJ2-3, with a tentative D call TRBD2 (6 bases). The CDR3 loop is CASGRGSDTQYF. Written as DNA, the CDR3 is TGCGCCAGCGGGCGGGGAAGTGATACGCAGTATTTT. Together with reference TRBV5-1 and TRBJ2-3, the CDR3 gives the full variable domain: KAGVTQTPRYLIKTRGQQVTLSCSPISGHRSVSWYQQTPGQGLQFLFEYFSETQRNKGNFPGRFSGRQFSNSRSEMNVSTLELGDSALYLCASGRGSDTQYFGPGTRLTVL.